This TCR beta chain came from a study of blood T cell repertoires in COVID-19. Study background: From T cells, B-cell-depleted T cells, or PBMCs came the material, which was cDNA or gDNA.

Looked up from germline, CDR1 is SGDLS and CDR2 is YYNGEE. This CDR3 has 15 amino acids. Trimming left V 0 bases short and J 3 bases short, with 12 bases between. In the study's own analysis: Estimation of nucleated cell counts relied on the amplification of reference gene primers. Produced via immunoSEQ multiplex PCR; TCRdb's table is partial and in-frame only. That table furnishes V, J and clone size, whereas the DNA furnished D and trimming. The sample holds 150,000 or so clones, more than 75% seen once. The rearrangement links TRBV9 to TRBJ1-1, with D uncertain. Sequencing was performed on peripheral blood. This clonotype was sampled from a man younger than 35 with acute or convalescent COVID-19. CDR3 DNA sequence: TGTGCCAGCAGCGTAGATGGCAGGCCAGACACTGAAGCTTTCTTT. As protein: CASSVDGRPDTEAFF.